This T cell receptor beta chain was captured in a study of cytomegalovirus exposure and HLA in healthy donors. V was trimmed by 8 bases and J by 7 bases, leaving 20 bases between them. Per the germline V gene, CDR1 is LNHDA and CDR2 is SQIVND (reference sequence). The CDR3 is 14 amino acids. Regarding the study as a whole: Common viral pathogens were later found to be apparently linked to several of the most significant clusters. In an earlier analysis, about 87% or about 30%: the productive usage of most TCR beta V segments.

A note on this clone: What it binds is unknown.

PCR employed 60 Vbeta and 13 Jbeta primers. Sequencing was performed with immunoSEQ multiplex PCR; in TCRdb, only in-frame clones are kept and a portion is missing. The table has about 150,000 clones, 75% to 85% seen once. The genes are TRBV19 and TRBJ2-5, with TRBD2 as a possible D gene (5 bases). Sequenced: PBMCs. This clonotype was sampled from a woman between 45 and 65 years old in good health and CMV-seropositive. The CDR3: CASPPGTSPGTQYF. The CDR3 nucleotides read TGTGCCAGTCCCCCGGGAACGTCGCCTGGGACCCAGTACTTC.